This T cell receptor beta chain is from a study of beta chain features in type 1 diabetes. V lost 4 bases to trimming and J lost 6 bases; unmatched junction nucleotides: 6. In germline, CDR1 is KGHSH, CDR2 LQKENI. The CDR3 length is 15 residues. This clone was observed a single time. Investigators reverse transcribed all isolated RNA, so they sequenced expressed TCRB transcripts. Data came from immunoSEQ multiplex PCR; TCRdb stores just in-frame clones and leaves some out. Of under 500,000 clones listed, 30% are singletons. V is TRBV18 and J is TRBJ2-1; TRBD2 agrees at 10 bases. The receptor was isolated from a man younger than 35 in good health. The sample consisted of naive CD4+ T cells from blood. The CDR3 DNA follows: TGTGCCAGCTCACGAGCGGGAGGGCTAGGCAATGAGCAGTTCTTC. The encoded protein is CASSRAGGLGNEQFF.